The 8 T cell receptor beta chains listed next were all sequenced from one sample in a study of radiation and T cells in renal cell carcinoma. Here immunoSEQ multiplex PCR was the method, and the copy in TCRdb shows in-frame clones only, minus some. The data show 130,000 to 150,000 clones, roughly 90% seen once. This sample's time point: blood 4 weeks post-SBRT, at nephrectomy. Sample treatment: 15 Gy SBRT to primary tumor, nephrectomy 4 weeks later. The specimen comprised blood, sampled from a patient whose treatment included radiotherapy and nephrectomy. Receptors originate from a woman aged 50 to 60 with renal cell carcinoma.

The chain uses TRBV30 and TRBJ1-4, with TRBD1 as a possible D gene (5 bases). Trimming shortened V by 3 bases and J by 8 bases, and 16 bases separated the two germline ends. Germline loops: CDR1 GTSNPN, CDR2 SVGIG (reference sequence). The CDR3 contains 14 residues. CDR3 nucleotides: TGTGCCTGGAGCCAAGGCCCGGGGGGGGAAAAACTGTTTTTT. This sequence encodes CAWSQGPGGEKLFF.

This rearrangement joins TRBV5-8 to TRBJ2-3; 10 bases agree with TRBD2. The CDR3 is made up of 16 amino acids. V shed 1 base and J 7 bases; nucleotides not matched to a gene: 9. Germline-derived CDR1 and CDR2 are SGHTS and YDEGEE. The CDR3 is CASSLILAGPPNTQYF. As DNA, the CDR3 is TGTGCCAGCAGCTTGATACTAGCGGGGCCCCCAAATACGCAGTATTTT.

The DNA of the CDR3 is TGTGCCAGTAGTACCTCCCCCCGTGGGTTGGGGAGAGAGACCCAGTACTTC. This translates into CASSTSPRGLGRETQYF. The rearrangement links TRBV19 to TRBJ2-5; D possibly corresponds to TRBD2 (5 bases). The germline CDR1 and CDR2 sequences are LNHDA and SQIVND (reference sequence). The CDR3 contains 17 residues. V was cut by 4 bases and J by 4 bases, with 22 bases left in between. Full variable domain (remainder filled in from reference TRBV19 and TRBJ2-5): DGGITQSPKYLFRKEGQNVTLSCEQNLNHDAMYWYRQDPGQGLRLIYYSQIVNDFQKGDIAEGYSVSREKKESFPLTVTSAQKNPTAFYLCASSTSPRGLGRETQYFGPGTRLLVL.

The chain links TRBV7-2 to TRBJ2-3; D not resolved. Trimming removed 1 base from V and 0 bases from J, with 5 bases in between. Germline V gives CDR1 SGHTA, CDR2 FQGNSA. This CDR3 contains 14 residues. The CDR3 reads CASSLDVSTDTQYF. As DNA, the CDR3 is TGTGCCAGCAGCTTAGACGTCAGCACAGATACGCAGTATTTT.

The J gene is TRBJ2-5, the V gene TRBV10-1; 9 bases fit TRBD2. Per the germline V gene, CDR1 is WNHNN and CDR2 is SYGVQD (reference sequence). This CDR3 contains 17 residues. V dropped 0 bases and J dropped 2; count of bases not matched to a gene: 7. Written as DNA, the CDR3 is TGCGCCAGCAGTGAGTCTAGCGGGGGTTTCAGACAAGAGACCCAGTACTTC. As protein: CASSESSGGFRQETQYF.

The chain joins TRBV7-2 to TRBJ2-1; D remains ambiguous. The germline V and J ends were trimmed by 4 bases and 9 bases, with 7 bases remaining between them. There are 11 residues in the CDR3. Germline V CDR1 and CDR2: SGHTA, FQGNSA. This CDR3 is CASSSWGEQFF. The CDR3, as DNA: TGTGCCAGCAGCTCCTGGGGTGAGCAGTTCTTC.

The J gene is TRBJ1-2, the V gene TRBV11-2; tentative D call: TRBD1 (5 bases). Trimming took 5 bases from V and 4 from J, leaving 17 bases between them. The germline V gene encodes CDR1 SGHAT and CDR2 FQNNGV. CDR3 size: 15 residues. The CDR3 protein is CASSLTGGGVYGYTF. CDR3 bases: TGTGCCAGCAGCCTCACAGGTGGGGGGGTCTATGGCTACACCTTC.

The rearrangement joins TRBV6-1 to TRBJ1-1, with D perhaps TRBD1 (5 bases). V lost 4 bases and J 6 bases, leaving 12 bases between the germline ends. The germline V gene encodes CDR1 MNHNS and CDR2 SASEGT. This CDR3 is 13 amino acids long. The CDR3 region is CASSGGPRAEAFF. CDR3 coding DNA: TGTGCCAGCAGTGGAGGCCCCAGGGCTGAAGCTTTCTTT.